Reported below is one TCR beta chain. Its antigen is not identified. PCR amplification relied on 60 Vbeta primers (plus 13 Jbeta primers). Data came from immunoSEQ multiplex PCR; TCRdb stores just in-frame clones and leaves some out. Of some 76,000 clones listed, roughly 80% are singletons. This sample is part of a study of cytomegalovirus exposure and HLA in healthy donors. Study results and caveats: A later analysis linked 16,951 TCR beta sequences to HLA alleles at 0.05 false discovery rate. Across donors, sequencing depth was assumed by presence/absence analyses to be roughly uniform. Later analysis identified several of the most significant clusters that appeared linked to common viral pathogens.

The sequencing input was PBMCs. The receptor was derived from a woman between 45 and 60 years old in good health and CMV-seronegative.

The CDR3 nucleotides are TGTGCCAGCAGTCCACGACAGGGCTACGAGCAGTACTTC. Translation: CASSPRQGYEQYF. This chain links TRBV27 with TRBJ2-7; 7 positions agree with TRBD1. Germline assignment: CDR1 MNHEY and CDR2 SMNVEV (reference sequence). The CDR3 contains 13 residues. Trimming took 5 bases from V and 3 from J; bases not matched to a gene: 4.